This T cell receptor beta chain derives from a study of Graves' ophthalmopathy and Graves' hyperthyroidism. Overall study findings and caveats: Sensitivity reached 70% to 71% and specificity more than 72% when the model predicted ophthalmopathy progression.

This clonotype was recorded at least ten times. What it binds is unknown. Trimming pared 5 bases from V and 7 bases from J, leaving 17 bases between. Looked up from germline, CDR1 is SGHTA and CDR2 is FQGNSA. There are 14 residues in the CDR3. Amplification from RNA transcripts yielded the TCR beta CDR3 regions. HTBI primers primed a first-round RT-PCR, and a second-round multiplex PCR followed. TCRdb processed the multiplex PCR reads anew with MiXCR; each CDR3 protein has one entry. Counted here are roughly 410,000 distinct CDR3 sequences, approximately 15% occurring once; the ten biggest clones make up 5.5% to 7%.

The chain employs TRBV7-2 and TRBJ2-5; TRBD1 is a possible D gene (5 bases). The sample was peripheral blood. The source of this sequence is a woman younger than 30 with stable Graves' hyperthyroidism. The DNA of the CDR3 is TGTGCCAGCAGCCCGCGGATTGGTAGGGGGACCCAGTACTTC. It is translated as CASSPRIGRGTQYF. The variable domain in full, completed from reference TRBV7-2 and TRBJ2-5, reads GAGVSQSPSNKVTEKGKDVELRCDPISGHTALYWYRQSLGQGLEFLIYFQGNSAPDKSGLPSDRFSAERTGGSVSTLTIQRTQQEDSAVYLCASSPRIGRGTQYFGPGTRLLVL.